The clone carrying this TCR beta chain has ten or more counts. The antigen remains unidentified. These data originate in a study of T cell repertoires in cytomegalovirus infection. From germline, CDR1 is SGHAT and CDR2 FQNNGV. The trim removed 2 bases at V and 2 bases at J, leaving 13 bases unmatched. The CDR3 is 18 residues long. From the reads, TCRdb called clonotypes with MiXCR, one entry per CDR3 protein. This sample yields nearly 700,000 distinct CDR3 sequences, of which approximately 33% are seen a single time; roughly 18% belongs to the top ten. Sample: cultured PBMCs, taken from culture after CMV antigen stimulation. The chain combines TRBV11-2 with TRBJ1-1; 8 bases are a match to TRBD1. This TCR came from a human donor in good health (CMV status not recorded). Some clones in this sample may be carry-over from other donors' samples. Here the CDR3 reads CASSLYVVRTGINTEAFF. The DNA for the CDR3 is TGTGCCAGCAGCTTATATGTGGTACGGACAGGGATCAACACTGAAGCTTTCTTT.